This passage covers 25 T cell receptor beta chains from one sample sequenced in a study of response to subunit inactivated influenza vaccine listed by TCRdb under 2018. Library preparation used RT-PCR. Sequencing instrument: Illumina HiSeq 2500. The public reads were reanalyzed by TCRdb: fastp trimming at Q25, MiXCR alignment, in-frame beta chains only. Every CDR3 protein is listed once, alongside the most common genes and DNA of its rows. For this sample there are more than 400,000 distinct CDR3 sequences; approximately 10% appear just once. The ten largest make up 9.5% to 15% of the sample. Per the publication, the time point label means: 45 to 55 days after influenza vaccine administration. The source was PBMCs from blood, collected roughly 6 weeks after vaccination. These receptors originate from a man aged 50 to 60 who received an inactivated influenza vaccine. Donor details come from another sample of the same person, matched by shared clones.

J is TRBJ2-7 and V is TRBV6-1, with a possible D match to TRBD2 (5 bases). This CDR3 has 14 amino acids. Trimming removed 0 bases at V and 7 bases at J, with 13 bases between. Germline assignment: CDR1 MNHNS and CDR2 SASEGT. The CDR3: CASSEAAATGEQYF. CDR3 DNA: TGTGCCAGCAGTGAAGCGGCCGCGACGGGAGAGCAGTACTTC.

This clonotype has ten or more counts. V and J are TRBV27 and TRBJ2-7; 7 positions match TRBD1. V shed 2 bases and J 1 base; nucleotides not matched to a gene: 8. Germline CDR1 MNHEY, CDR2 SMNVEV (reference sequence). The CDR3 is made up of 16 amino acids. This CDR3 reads CASSLSRATGSYEQYF. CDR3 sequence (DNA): TGTGCCAGCAGTTTAAGTAGGGCGACAGGGTCCTACGAGCAGTACTTC.

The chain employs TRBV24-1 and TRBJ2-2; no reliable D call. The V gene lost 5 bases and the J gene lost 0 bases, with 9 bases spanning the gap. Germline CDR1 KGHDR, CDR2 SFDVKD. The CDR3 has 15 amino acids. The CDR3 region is CATSGHTSNTGELFF. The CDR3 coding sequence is TGTGCCACCAGTGGGCACACATCGAACACCGGGGAGCTGTTTTTT.

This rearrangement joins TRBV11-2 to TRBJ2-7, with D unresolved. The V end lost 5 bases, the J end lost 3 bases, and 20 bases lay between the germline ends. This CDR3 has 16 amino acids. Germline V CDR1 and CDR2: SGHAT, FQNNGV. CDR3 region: CASSPTPGFINYEQYF. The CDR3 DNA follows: TGTGCCAGCAGCCCCACCCCAGGATTCATTAACTACGAGCAGTACTTC.

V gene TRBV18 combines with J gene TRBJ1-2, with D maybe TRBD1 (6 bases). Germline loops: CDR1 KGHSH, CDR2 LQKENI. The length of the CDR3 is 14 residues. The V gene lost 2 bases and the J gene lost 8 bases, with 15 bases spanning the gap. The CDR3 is CASSPISRTEGYTF. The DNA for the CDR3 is TGTGCCAGCTCACCAATAAGTAGGACAGAAGGCTACACCTTC.

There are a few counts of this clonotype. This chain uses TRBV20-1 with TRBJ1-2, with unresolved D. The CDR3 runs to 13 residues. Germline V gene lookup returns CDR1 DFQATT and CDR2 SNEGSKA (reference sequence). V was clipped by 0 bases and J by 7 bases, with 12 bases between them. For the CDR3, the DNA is TGCAGTGCTAGAGATCCGAAATTTAGTGGCTACACCTTC. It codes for CSARDPKFSGYTF.

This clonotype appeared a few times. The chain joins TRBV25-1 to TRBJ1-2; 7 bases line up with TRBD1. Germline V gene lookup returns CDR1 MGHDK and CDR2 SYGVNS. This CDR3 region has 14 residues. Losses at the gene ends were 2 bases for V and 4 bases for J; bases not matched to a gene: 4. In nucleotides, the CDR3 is TGTGCCAGCAGTGAAGGGGCAGGGGGCTATGGCTACACCTTC. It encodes CASSEGAGGYGYTF.

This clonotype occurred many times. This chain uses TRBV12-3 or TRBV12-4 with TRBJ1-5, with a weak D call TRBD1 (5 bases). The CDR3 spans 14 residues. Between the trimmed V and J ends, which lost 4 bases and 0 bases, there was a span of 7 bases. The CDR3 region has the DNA TGTGCCAGCAGTTGGGACGGTAGCAATCAGCCCCAGCATTTT. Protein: CASSWDGSNQPQHF.

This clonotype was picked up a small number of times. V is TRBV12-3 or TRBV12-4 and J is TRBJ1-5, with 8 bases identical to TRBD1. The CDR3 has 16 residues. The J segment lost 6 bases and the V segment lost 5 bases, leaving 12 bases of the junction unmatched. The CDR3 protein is CASSLRTGYDSQPQHF. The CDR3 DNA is TGTGCCAGCAGTCTACGGACAGGGTATGATAGTCAGCCCCAGCATTTT.

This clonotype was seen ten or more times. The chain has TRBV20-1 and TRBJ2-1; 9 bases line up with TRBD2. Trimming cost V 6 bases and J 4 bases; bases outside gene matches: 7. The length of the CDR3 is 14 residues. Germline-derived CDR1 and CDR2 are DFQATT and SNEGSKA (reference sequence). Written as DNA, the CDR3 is TGCAGTGCCTCAACTAGCGGGTATTACAATGAGCAGTTCTTC. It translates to CSASTSGYYNEQFF.

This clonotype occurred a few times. The CDR3 here is CASSPMGGSETQYF. The CDR3, as DNA: TGTGCCAGCAGCCCCATGGGGGGGTCGGAGACCCAGTACTTC. The V and J genes are TRBV7-2 and TRBJ2-5; 7 bases are shared with TRBD2. Trimming took 5 bases from V and 5 from J; bases not matched to a gene: 8. Per the germline V gene, CDR1 is SGHTA and CDR2 is FQGNSA. The CDR3 extends over 14 amino acids.

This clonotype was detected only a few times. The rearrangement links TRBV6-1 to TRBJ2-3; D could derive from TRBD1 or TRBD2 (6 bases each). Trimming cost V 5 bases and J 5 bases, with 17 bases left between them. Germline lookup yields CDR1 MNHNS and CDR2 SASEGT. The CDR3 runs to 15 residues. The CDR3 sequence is CASSLGLRGVDTQYF. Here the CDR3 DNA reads TGTGCCAGCAGTCTTGGACTGAGGGGGGTAGATACGCAGTATTTT.

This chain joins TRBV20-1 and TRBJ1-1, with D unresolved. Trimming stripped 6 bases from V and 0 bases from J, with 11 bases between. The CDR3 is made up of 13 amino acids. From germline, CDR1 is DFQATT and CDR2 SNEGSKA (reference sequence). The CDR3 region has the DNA TGCAGTGCCCGCCTACAATTGAACACTGAAGCTTTCTTT. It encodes CSARLQLNTEAFF.

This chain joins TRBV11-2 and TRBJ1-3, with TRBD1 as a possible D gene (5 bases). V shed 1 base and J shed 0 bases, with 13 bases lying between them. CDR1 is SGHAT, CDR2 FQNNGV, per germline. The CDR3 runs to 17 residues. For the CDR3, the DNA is TGTGCCAGCAGCTTAGTTTACAGACAGCCCTCTGGAAACACCATATATTTT. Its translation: CASSLVYRQPSGNTIYF.

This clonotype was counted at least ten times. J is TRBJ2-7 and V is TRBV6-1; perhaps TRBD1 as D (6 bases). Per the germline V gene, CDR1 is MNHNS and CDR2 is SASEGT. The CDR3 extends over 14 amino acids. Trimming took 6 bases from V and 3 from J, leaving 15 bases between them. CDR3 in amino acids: CASSTQQGIYEQYF. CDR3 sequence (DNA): TGTGCCAGCAGCACCCAACAGGGTATCTACGAGCAGTACTTC.

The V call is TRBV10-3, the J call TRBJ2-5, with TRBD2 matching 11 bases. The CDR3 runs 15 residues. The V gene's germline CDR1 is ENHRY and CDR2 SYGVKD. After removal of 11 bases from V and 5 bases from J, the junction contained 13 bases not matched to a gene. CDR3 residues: CASRLAGRLGETQYF. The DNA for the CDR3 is TGTGCCTCCCGACTAGCGGGAAGACTAGGGGAGACCCAGTACTTC.

This CDR3 is CSARSGVTDTQYF. CDR3 bases: TGCAGTGCTAGATCTGGGGTCACAGATACGCAGTATTTT. The V and J genes are TRBV20-1 and TRBJ2-3; D not certain. Trimming cost V 2 bases and J 2 bases, with 8 bases left between them. Germline lookup yields CDR1 DFQATT and CDR2 SNEGSKA (reference sequence). This CDR3 region has 13 residues.

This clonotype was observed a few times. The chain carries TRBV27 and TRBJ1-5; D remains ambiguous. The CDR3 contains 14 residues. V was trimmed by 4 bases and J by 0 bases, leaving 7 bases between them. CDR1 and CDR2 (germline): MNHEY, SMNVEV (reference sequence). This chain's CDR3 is CASSSQNSNQPQHF. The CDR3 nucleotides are TGTGCCAGCAGTTCGCAGAATAGCAATCAGCCCCAGCATTTT.

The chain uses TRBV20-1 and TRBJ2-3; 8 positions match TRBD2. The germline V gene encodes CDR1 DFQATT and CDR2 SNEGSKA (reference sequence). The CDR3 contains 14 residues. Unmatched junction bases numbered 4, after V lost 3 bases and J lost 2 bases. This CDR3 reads CSASTSGYTDTQYF. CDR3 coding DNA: TGCAGTGCTAGTACTAGCGGATACACAGATACGCAGTATTTT.

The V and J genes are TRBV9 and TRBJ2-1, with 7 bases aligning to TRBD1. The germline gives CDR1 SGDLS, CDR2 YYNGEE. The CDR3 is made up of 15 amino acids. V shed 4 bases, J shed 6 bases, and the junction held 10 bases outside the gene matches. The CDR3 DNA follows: TGTGCCAGCAGCTCCCACGGGACAGTTGCCAATGAGCAGTTCTTC. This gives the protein CASSSHGTVANEQFF.

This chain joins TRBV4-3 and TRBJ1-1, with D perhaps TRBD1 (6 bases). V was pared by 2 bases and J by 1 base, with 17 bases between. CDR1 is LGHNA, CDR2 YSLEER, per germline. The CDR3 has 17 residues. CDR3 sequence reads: CASSQFNRESWNTEAFF. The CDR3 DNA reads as TGCGCCAGCAGCCAATTTAACAGGGAAAGTTGGAACACTGAAGCTTTCTTT.

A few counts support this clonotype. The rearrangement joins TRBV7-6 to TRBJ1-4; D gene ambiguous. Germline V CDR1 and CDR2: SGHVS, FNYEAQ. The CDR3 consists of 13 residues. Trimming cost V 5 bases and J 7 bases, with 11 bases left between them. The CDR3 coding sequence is TGTGCCAGCAGCCAAAATCTGGGTGAAAAACTGTTTTTT. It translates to CASSQNLGEKLFF.

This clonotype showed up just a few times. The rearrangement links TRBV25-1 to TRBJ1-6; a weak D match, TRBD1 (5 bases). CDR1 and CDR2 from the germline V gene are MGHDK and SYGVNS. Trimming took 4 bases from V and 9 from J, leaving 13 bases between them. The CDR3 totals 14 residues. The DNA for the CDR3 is TGTGCCAGCAGTGTTCAGGGCGGTGGTTCACCCCTCCACTTT. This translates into CASSVQGGGSPLHF.

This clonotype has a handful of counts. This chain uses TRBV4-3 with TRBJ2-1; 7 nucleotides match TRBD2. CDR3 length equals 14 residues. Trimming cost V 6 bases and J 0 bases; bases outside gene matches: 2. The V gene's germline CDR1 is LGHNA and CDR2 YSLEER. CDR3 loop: CASRGGGSYNEQFF. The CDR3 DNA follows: TGCGCCAGCAGGGGGGGGGGCTCCTACAATGAGCAGTTCTTC.

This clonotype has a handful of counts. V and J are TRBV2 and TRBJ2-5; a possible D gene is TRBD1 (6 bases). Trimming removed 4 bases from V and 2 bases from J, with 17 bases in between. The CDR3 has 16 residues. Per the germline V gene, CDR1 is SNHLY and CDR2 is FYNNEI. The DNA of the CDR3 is TGTGCCAGCAGTGCGTCGGCAGGGGCACTTCAAGAGACCCAGTACTTC. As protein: CASSASAGALQETQYF. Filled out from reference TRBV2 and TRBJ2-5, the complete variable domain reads EPEVTQTPSHQVTQMGQEVILRCVPISNHLYFYWYRQILGQKVEFLVSFYNNEISEKSEIFDDQFSVERPDGSNFTLKIRSTKLEDSAMYFCASSASAGALQETQYFGPGTRLLVL.